This paragraph covers one T cell receptor beta chain sequence. The sample is drawn from a study of blood T cell repertoires in COVID-19. Germline assignment: CDR1 SGHNT and CDR2 YYREEE (reference sequence). V was clipped by 2 bases and J by 2 bases, with 14 bases between them. This CDR3 comprises 15 residues. Profiling relied on immunoSEQ multiplex PCR, and the TCRdb table lists in-frame clones only, not all of them. In the table there are under 250,000 clones, 75% to 85% of which are singletons. This receptor was obtained from a woman in her 70s with COVID-19, enrolled during active disease. Sequenced sample: peripheral blood. V gene TRBV5-4 combines with J gene TRBJ2-7, with D maybe TRBD1 (6 bases). CDR3 coding DNA: TGTGCCAGCAGCTTAGGGGGAAGCCAAGCCTACGAGCAGTACTTC. Translation: CASSLGGSQAYEQYF.